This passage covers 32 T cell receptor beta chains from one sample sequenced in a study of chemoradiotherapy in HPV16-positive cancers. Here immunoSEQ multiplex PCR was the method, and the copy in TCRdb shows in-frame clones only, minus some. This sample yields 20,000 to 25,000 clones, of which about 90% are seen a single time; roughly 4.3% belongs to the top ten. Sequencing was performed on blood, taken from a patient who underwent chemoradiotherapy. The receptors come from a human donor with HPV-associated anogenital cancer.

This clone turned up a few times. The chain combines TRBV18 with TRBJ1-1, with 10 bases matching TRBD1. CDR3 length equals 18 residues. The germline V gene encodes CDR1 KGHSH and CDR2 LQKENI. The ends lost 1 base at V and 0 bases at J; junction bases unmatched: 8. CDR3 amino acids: CASSPQIETGGLNTEAFF. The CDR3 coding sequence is TGTGCCAGCTCACCACAAATTGAGACAGGGGGCTTGAACACTGAAGCTTTCTTT.

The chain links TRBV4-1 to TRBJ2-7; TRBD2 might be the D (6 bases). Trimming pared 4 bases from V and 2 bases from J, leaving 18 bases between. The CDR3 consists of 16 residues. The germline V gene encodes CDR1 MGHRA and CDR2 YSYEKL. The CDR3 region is CASSPGEIHSTYEQYF. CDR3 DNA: TGCGCCAGCAGCCCGGGGGAGATACATTCGACCTACGAGCAGTACTTC.

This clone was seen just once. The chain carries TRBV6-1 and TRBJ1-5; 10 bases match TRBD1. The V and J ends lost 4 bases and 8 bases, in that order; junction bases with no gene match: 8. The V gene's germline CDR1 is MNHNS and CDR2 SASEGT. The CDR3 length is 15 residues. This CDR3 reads CASSAQDRGWEPQHF. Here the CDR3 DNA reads TGTGCCAGCAGTGCTCAGGACAGGGGGTGGGAGCCCCAGCATTTT.

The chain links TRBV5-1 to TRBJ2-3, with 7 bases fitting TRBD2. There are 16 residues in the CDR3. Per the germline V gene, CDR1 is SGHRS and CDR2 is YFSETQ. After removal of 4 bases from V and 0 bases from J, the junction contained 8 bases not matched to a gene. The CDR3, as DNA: TGCGCCAGCAGCACGCAAGCGGGAATAAGCACAGATACGCAGTATTTT. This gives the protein CASSTQAGISTDTQYF.

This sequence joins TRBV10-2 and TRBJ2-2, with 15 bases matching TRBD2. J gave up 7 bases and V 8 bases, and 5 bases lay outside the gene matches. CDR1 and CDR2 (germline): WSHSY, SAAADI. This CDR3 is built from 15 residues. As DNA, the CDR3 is TGCGCCAGCCACCCGGGACTAGCGGGAGGCGGGGAGCTGTTTTTT. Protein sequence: CASHPGLAGGGELFF.

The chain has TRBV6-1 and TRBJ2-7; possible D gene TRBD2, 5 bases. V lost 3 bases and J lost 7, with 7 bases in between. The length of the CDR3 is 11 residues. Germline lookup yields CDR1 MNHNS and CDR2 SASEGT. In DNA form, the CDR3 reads TGTGCCAGCAGTGATCGAGGGGAGCAGTACTTC. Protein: CASSDRGEQYF.

The CDR3 coding sequence is TGTGCCAGCAGACCTAGCGGGAGGGCTGTCGAGCAGTACTTC. Protein: CASRPSGRAVEQYF. This chain links TRBV6-5 with TRBJ2-7, with 12 bases matching TRBD2. J gave up 6 bases and V 6 bases, and 6 bases lay outside the gene matches. The CDR3 is 14 residues long. Germline CDR1 MNHEY, CDR2 SVGAGI.

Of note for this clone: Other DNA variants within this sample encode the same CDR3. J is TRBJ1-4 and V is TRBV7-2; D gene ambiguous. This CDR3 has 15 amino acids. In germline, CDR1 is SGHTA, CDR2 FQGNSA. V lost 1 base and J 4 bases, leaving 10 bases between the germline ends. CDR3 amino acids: CASSLGAGLNEKLFF. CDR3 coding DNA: TGTGCCAGCAGCTTAGGGGCAGGTCTTAATGAAAAACTGTTTTTT.

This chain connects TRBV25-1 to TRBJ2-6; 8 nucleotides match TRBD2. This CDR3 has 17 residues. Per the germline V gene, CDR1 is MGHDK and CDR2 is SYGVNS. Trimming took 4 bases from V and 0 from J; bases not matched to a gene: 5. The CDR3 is CASSGSGASSGANVLTF. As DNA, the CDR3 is TGTGCCAGCAGTGGTAGCGGGGCGAGCTCTGGGGCCAACGTCCTGACTTTC.

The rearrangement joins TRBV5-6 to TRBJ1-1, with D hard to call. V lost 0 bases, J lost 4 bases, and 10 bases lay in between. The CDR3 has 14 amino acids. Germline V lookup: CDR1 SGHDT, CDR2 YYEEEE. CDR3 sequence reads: CASSLGIRPTEAFF. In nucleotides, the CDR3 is TGTGCCAGCAGCTTGGGTATCCGACCCACTGAAGCTTTCTTT.

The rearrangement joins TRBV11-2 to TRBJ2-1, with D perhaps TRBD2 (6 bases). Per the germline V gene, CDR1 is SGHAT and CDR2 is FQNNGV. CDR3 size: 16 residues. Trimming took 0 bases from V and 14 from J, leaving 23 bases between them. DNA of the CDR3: TGTGCCAGCAGCTTAGATAGGCCCCATGGAGGGCTTGGGGAGTTCTTC. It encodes CASSLDRPHGGLGEFF.

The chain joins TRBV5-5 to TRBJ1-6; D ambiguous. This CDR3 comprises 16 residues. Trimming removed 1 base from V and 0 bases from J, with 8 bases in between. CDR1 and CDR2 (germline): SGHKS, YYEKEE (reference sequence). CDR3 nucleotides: TGTGCCAGCAGCTTGTGGACCAGCTCCTATAATTCACCCCTCCACTTT. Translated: CASSLWTSSYNSPLHF.

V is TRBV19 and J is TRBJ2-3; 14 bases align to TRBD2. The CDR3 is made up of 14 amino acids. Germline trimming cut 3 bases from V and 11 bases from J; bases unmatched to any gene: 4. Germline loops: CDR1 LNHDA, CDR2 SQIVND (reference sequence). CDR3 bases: TGTGCCAGTAGTATCGGACTAGCGGGAGGTAGGCAGTATTTT. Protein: CASSIGLAGGRQYF.

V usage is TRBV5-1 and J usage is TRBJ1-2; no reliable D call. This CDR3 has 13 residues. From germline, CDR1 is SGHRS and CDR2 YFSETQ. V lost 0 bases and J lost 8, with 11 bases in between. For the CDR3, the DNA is TGCGCCAGCAGCTTGGATGGGGAGGGAGGCTACACCTTC. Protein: CASSLDGEGGYTF.

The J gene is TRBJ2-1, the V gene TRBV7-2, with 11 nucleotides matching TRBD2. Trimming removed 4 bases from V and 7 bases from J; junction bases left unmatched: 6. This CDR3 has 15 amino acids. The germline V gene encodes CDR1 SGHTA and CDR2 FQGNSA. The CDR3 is CASSSSGGNRNEQFF. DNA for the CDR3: TGTGCCAGCAGCTCTAGCGGGGGGAATCGGAATGAGCAGTTCTTC.

In DNA, the CDR3 is TGTGCCAGCTCACTAAACATGGGGAGCACGATTAATGAGCAGTTCTTC. Protein sequence: CASSLNMGSTINEQFF. This sequence joins TRBV18 and TRBJ2-1, with TRBD2 as a possible D gene (5 bases). The CDR3 is made up of 16 amino acids. V lost 4 bases to trimming and J lost 7 bases, with 20 bases between them. Germline V lookup: CDR1 KGHSH, CDR2 LQKENI.

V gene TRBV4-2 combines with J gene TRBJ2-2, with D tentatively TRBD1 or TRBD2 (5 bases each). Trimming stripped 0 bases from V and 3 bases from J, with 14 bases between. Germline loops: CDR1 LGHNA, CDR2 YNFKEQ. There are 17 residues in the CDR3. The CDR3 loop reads CASSQDEGRADTGELFF. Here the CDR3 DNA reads TGTGCCAGCAGCCAAGATGAGGGCAGGGCGGACACCGGGGAGCTGTTTTTT.

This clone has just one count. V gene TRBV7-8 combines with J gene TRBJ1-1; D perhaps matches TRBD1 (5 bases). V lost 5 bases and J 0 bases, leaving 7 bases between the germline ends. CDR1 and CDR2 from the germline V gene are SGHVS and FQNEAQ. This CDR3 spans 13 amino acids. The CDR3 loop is CASSVTVNTEAFF. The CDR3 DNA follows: TGTGCCAGCAGCGTGACAGTGAACACTGAAGCTTTCTTT.

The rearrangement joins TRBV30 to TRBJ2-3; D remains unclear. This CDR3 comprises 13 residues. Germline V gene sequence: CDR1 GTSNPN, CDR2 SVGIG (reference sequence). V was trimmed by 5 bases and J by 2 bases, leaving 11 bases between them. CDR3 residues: CAWVTGDTDTQYF. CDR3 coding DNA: TGTGCCTGGGTCACGGGTGACACAGATACGCAGTATTTT.

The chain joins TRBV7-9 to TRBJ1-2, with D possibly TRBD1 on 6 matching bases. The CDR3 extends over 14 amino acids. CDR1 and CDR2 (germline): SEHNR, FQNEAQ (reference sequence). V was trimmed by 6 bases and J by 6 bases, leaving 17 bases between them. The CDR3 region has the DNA TGTGCCAGCAGTTCTCAGGGGACCCCCGATGGCTACACCTTC. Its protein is CASSSQGTPDGYTF.

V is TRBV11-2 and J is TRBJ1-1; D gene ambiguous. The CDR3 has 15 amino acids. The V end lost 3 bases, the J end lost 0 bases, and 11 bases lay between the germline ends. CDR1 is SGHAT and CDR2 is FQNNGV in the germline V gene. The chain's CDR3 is CASSLGHGVNTEAFF. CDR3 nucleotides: TGTGCCAGCAGCTTGGGTCATGGGGTGAACACTGAAGCTTTCTTT.

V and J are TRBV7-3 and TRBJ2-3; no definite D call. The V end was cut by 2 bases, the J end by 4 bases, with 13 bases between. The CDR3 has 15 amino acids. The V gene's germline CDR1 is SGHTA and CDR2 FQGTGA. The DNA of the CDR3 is TGTGCCAGCAGCTTACGGCCAGGCCAGGCAGATACGCAGTATTTT. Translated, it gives CASSLRPGQADTQYF.

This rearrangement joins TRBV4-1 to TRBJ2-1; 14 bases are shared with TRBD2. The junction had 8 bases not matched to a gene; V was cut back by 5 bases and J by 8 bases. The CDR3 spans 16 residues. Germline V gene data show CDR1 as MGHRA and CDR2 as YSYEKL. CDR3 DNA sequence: TGCGCCAGCAGCGGGTGGACTAGCGGGGGGAGGGATGAGCAGTTCTTC. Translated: CASSGWTSGGRDEQFF.

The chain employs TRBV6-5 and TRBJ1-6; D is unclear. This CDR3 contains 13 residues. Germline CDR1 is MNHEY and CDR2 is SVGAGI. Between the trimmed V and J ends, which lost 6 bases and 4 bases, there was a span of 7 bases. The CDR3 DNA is TGTGCCAGCAGGATGGGGTATAATTCACCCCTCCACTTT. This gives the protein CASRMGYNSPLHF.

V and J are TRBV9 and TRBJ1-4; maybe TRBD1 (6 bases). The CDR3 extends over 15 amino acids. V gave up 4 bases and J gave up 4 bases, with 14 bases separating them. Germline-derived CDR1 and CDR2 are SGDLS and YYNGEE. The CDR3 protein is CASSPSNRDNEKLFF. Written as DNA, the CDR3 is TGTGCCAGCAGCCCGAGTAACAGGGATAATGAAAAACTGTTTTTT.

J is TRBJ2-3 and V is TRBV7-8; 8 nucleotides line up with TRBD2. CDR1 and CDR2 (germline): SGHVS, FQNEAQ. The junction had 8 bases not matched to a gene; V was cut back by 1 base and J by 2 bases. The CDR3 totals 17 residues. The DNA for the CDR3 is TGTGCCAGCAGCTTAGATTTGTCGGGGGGGGTCACAGATACGCAGTATTTT. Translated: CASSLDLSGGVTDTQYF.

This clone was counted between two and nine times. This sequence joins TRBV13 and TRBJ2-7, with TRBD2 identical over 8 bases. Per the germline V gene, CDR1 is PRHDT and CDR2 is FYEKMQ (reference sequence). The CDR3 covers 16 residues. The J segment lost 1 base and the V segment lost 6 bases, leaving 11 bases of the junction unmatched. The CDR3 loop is CASSSGVAGTSYEQYF. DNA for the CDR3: TGTGCCAGCAGTTCGGGGGTAGCGGGGACTTCCTACGAGCAGTACTTC.

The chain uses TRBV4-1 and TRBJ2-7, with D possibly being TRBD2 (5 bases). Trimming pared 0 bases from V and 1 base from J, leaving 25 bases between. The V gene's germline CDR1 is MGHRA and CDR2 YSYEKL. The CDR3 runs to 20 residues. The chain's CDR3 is CASSQEVAQRTPRPSYEQYF. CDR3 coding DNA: TGCGCCAGCAGCCAAGAGGTAGCCCAGCGGACTCCGCGCCCTTCCTACGAGCAGTACTTC.

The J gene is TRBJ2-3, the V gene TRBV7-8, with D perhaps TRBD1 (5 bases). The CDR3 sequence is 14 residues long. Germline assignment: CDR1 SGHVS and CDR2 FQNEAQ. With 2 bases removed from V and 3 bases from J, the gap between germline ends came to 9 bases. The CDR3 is CASSLLGDTDTQYF. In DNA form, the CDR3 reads TGTGCCAGCAGCTTACTAGGGGATACAGATACGCAGTATTTT.

The CDR3 protein is CASSPTRGTAEAFF. CDR3 nucleotides: TGTGCCAGCTCACCTACCAGGGGGACAGCTGAAGCTTTCTTT. The V call is TRBV18, the J call TRBJ1-1; 7 positions agree with TRBD1. The CDR3 runs to 14 residues. With 3 bases clipped from V and 6 bases from J, the junction kept 7 bases outside the gene matches. Germline CDR1 KGHSH, CDR2 LQKENI. Full variable domain (rest looked up from reference TRBV18 and TRBJ1-1): NAGVMQNPRHLVRRRGQEARLRCSPMKGHSHVYWYRQLPEEGLKFMVYLQKENIIDESGMPKERFSAEFPKEGPSILRIQQVVRGDSAAYFCASSPTRGTAEAFFGQGTRLTVV.

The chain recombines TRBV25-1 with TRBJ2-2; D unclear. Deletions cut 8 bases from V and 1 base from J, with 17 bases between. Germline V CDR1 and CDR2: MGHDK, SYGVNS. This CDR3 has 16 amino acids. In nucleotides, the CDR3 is TGTGCCAGCTCTCGTCGCGGAGCTTTGAACACCGGGGAGCTGTTTTTT. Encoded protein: CASSRRGALNTGELFF.

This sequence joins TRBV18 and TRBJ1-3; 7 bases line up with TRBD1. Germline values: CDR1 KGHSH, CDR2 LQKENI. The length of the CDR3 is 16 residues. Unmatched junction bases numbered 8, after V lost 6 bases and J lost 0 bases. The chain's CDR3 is CASSGDSGLSGNTIYF. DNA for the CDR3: TGTGCCAGCTCCGGGGACAGTGGACTCTCTGGAAACACCATATATTTT.